The rows below give T cell receptor beta chains drawn from one sample of a study of shared clonotypes between healthy human individuals. Using immunoSEQ multiplex PCR, the repertoire was profiled, and TCRdb retains in-frame clones only, with some absent. The sample lists some 1 million clones; about three quarters were seen once. The sample comprised memory CD4+ T cells sorted from blood. Receptors originate from a man aged 18 to 29 in good health. The CDR3 runs from the conserved cysteine through the conserved F or W. Each record gives: CDR3 protein, CDR3 DNA, V gene, J gene, clone size, D gene. The D gene is left open where the match is weak. Clone size appears in some rows only: once, few, many, or a class for an expanded clone.

CDR3aa: CASSVGTPAEQYF
CDR3nt: TGCGCCAGCAGCGTCGGGACACCAGCGGAGCAGTACTTC
v_gene: TRBV5-1
j_gene: TRBJ2-7
abundance: .
d_gene: .

CDR3aa: CASSLERGIRETQYF
CDR3nt: TGTGCCAGCAGCTTAGAGAGAGGGATCCGAGAGACCCAGTACTTC
v_gene: TRBV7-2
j_gene: TRBJ2-5
abundance: few
d_gene: .

CDR3aa: CASSFELISGANVLTF
CDR3nt: TGTGCCAGCAGCTTTGAACTGATCTCTGGGGCCAACGTCCTGACTTTC
v_gene: TRBV28
j_gene: TRBJ2-6
abundance: once
d_gene: .

CDR3aa: CSAGERNNEQFF
CDR3nt: TGTTCTGCGGGAGAAAGGAACAATGAGCAGTTCTTC
v_gene: TRBV5-4
j_gene: TRBJ2-1
abundance: .
d_gene: TRBD2

CDR3aa: CASSPWSSNTGELFF
CDR3nt: TGTGCCAGCAGCCCGTGGTCCTCGAACACCGGGGAGCTGTTTTTT
v_gene: TRBV5-8
j_gene: TRBJ2-2
abundance: .
d_gene: .

CDR3aa: CASSGSSYEQYF
CDR3nt: TGTGCCAGCTCTGGGTCCTCCTACGAGCAGTACTTC
v_gene: TRBV2
j_gene: TRBJ2-7
abundance: .
d_gene: .

CDR3aa: CASSPGGQSTEAFF
CDR3nt: TGCGCCAGCAGCCCGGGGGGACAGAGCACTGAAGCTTTCTTT
v_gene: TRBV5-1
j_gene: TRBJ1-1
abundance: .
d_gene: TRBD1

CDR3aa: CASTAGTVFGNTIYF
CDR3nt: TGTGCCAGCACCGCCGGGACAGTTTTCGGAAACACCATATATTTT
v_gene: TRBV6-1
j_gene: TRBJ1-3
abundance: few
d_gene: TRBD1

CDR3aa: CATSSDNREAFF
CDR3nt: TGTGCCACCAGCAGCGACAACCGTGAAGCTTTCTTT
v_gene: TRBV15
j_gene: TRBJ1-1
abundance: .
d_gene: .

CDR3aa: CASSPVGLAGGLNEFGEDTQYF
CDR3nt: TGTGCCAGCAGCCCGGTGGGCCTAGCGGGAGGCCTAAACGAGTTCGGGGAAGATACGCAGTATTTT
v_gene: TRBV4-2
j_gene: TRBJ2-3
abundance: .
d_gene: TRBD2

CDR3aa: CASSLGQSTNEKLFF
CDR3nt: TGCGCCAGCAGCCTCGGACAGTCAACTAATGAAAAACTGTTTTTT
v_gene: TRBV4-1
j_gene: TRBJ1-4
abundance: few
d_gene: .

CDR3aa: CASTSGRTYNEQFF
CDR3nt: TGTGCCAGCACAAGCGGGAGGACCTACAATGAGCAGTTCTTC
v_gene: TRBV7-2
j_gene: TRBJ2-1
abundance: .
d_gene: TRBD2

CDR3aa: CASSRTGTGPLNTEAFF
CDR3nt: TGTGCCAGTAGTAGGACCGGGACAGGGCCTCTGAACACTGAAGCTTTCTTT
v_gene: TRBV19
j_gene: TRBJ1-1
abundance: .
d_gene: TRBD1

CDR3aa: CASSLEGRRQPQHF
CDR3nt: TGTGCCAGCAGCTTGGAGGGGAGGAGGCAGCCCCAGCATTTT
v_gene: TRBV5-6
j_gene: TRBJ1-5
abundance: .
d_gene: .

CDR3aa: CASSPQDRGNSPLHF
CDR3nt: TGTGCCAGCAGCCCCCAGGACAGGGGGAATTCACCCCTCCACTTT
v_gene: TRBV11-3
j_gene: TRBJ1-6
abundance: .
d_gene: TRBD1

CDR3aa: CASSQSGTPGWETQYF
CDR3nt: TGCGCCAGCAGCCAATCTGGGACACCCGGTTGGGAGACCCAGTACTTC
v_gene: TRBV4-1
j_gene: TRBJ2-5
abundance: .
d_gene: .

CDR3aa: CASSMGWGPSEKLFF
CDR3nt: TGTGCCAGTAGTATGGGTTGGGGGCCAAGTGAAAAACTGTTTTTT
v_gene: TRBV19
j_gene: TRBJ1-4
abundance: .
d_gene: .

CDR3aa: CASRLEKVRGSEDTEAFF
CDR3nt: TGTGCAAGTCGCTTAGAAAAAGTAAGGGGGTCAGAAGACACTGAAGCTTTCTTT
v_gene: TRBV12-2
j_gene: TRBJ1-1
abundance: .
d_gene: .

CDR3aa: CASRVDGATNEKLFF
CDR3nt: TGTGCCAGCAGAGTGGACGGCGCAACTAATGAAAAACTGTTTTTT
v_gene: TRBV7-9
j_gene: TRBJ1-4
abundance: .
d_gene: .

CDR3aa: CASTPLAGGPETQYF
CDR3nt: TGCGCCAGCACCCCACTAGCGGGAGGGCCAGAGACCCAGTACTTC
v_gene: TRBV5-1
j_gene: TRBJ2-5
abundance: few
d_gene: TRBD2